This TCR beta chain emerged from a study of blood T cell repertoires in COVID-19. Overall study context: Samples came from the United States, Italy and Spain, spanning acute and convalescent COVID-19. PBMCs, B-cell-depleted T cells, or T cells provided the cDNA or gDNA that made up the material.

The CDR3 is 12 residues long. Trimming cost V 8 bases and J 2 bases, with 9 bases left between them. Germline V gene sequence: CDR1 SEHNR, CDR2 FQNEAQ (reference sequence). As handled by the study authors: Reference gene primer amplification yielded estimated nucleated cell counts. Here immunoSEQ multiplex PCR was the method, and the copy in TCRdb shows in-frame clones only, minus some. V and J calls and clone size are as listed in that table; D and trimming were resolved from the DNA. Of about 260,000 clones listed, over 75% are singletons. The chain has TRBV7-9 and TRBJ2-5; D remains ambiguous. What was sequenced was peripheral blood. The TCR originated in a human donor in a cohort sampled during active COVID-19. The DNA of the CDR3 is TGTGCCAGCGCACGACTTCAAGAGACCCAGTACTTC. Translated: CASARLQETQYF.